This T cell receptor (beta chain) was identified during a study of PD-1 blockade in classical Hodgkin lymphoma (dated by TCRdb to between 2020 and 2021). Looking at the study overall: Nivolumab dosing was 3 mg/kg intravenously every 2 weeks, continuing until either disease progression or unacceptable toxicity. To define a peripheral blood immune signature of response to PD-1 blockade in classical Hodgkin lymphoma, the study combined TCR beta sequencing with CyTOF.

Genomic DNA was isolated using the Qiagen DNeasy kit from unsorted PBMCs as well as from negatively selected CD4+ and CD8+ fractions. Amplification of TCR beta CDR3 regions was done by immunoSEQ multiplex PCR with primers that anneal to V and J segments. Amplification bias was minimized using a synthetic immune receptor repertoire, and residual bias was removed computationally after sequencing. Per the source publication's procedure: Repertoire diversity was quantified as the Shannon entropy index using custom Python scripts. The unsorted, CD4+ and CD8+ repertoires were each analyzed separately, with the exception of combined analyses, where CD4+ and CD8+ sequences were merged in silico. A clone counted as expanded when the clone's frequency after treatment rose at least 2-fold relative to C1D1, and clones undetected at baseline were given a pseudocount of 0.5. Singleton clones were defined as clones with 0 or 1 copy at C1D1, and non-singleton clones were defined as clones with 2 or more copies. Clones expanded in unsorted samples were annotated as CD4+, CD8+ or unknown by matching protein sequences in sorted samples from the same patient. Wilcoxon tests on paired samples were used to test changes in diversity from C1D1 to C4D1. In its TCRdb copy, this immuneACCESS table keeps in-frame sequences only and misses some clones. Where compared with another copy, unresolved V genes explain less than half of these, and the others have no known cause. D and trimming were read from the DNA, whereas the V and J calls and clone size are those reported in that table. The sample profile shows approximately 17,000 clones; about 80% of them were found once. The leading ten clones occupy less than 35% of the sample.

What the time point label conveys for this sample: cycle 2 day 1 (C2D1) of nivolumab. Relapse after autologous stem cell transplantation had occurred in all trial patients, and cohorts A, B and C were distinguished by prior brentuximab vedotin exposure. A total of around 59 patients with relapsed/refractory classical Hodgkin lymphoma made up the trial cohort, and each patient's best overall response was complete response, partial response or progressive disease. Single-agent nivolumab was administered to trial patients in the multi-cohort phase II CheckMate 205 trial. An independent review committee assessed best overall response by applying the 2007 International Working Group response criteria. Trial PBMCs were obtained immediately prior to nivolumab initiation (C1D1) and on therapy at cycle 2 day 1 and cycle 4 day 1. Peripheral blood was collected in 8 mL Vacutainer Cell Preparation Tubes, from which PBMCs were isolated by centrifugation and then cryopreserved.

As to this clone: It lacks a known antigen. Per-nucleotide qualities are absent, and no much larger clonotype sits a single base away.

Including the terminal cysteine and phenylalanine, the CDR3 comprises 15 residues. Only CDR3 DNA remains: 45 bases, in frame from the first base. V gives up 3 bases and J gives up 2 bases, and the segment between their germline ends measures 13 bases. CDR1 and CDR2 are drawn from the germline V gene: SNHLY, FYNNEI. Points the paper makes about the study in general: The study was restricted to a single clinical trial cohort, and the causes of repertoire differences, possibly disease activity or prior therapy, were left undefined. Baseline TCR diversity was reported as lower in newly diagnosed patients than in healthy donors, and lower still in relapsed/refractory patients. Baseline diversity similar to that of newly diagnosed patients was observed in trial patients achieving complete response, whereas significantly lower diversity was observed in partial responders and progressors. Lower diversity was observed in patients in whom nivolumab was started less than 1 year after ASCT, and these patients were excluded from later analyses so that confounding by immune reconstitution would be avoided. By C4D1, a significant rise was seen in CD4+ TCR diversity but not in CD8+ TCR diversity (p=0.0027 vs p=0.16), and the rise was most apparent among complete responders (p=0.02).

The sequenced sample was peripheral blood mononuclear cells (PBMCs), obtained before the second cycle of nivolumab. The chain couples TRBV2 to TRBJ2-5, and the D gene may be TRBD1, 6 bases matching. The clonotype originates from a human donor with classical Hodgkin lymphoma. DNA sequence: TGTGCCAGCAGTGAGTTCGGGACAAAACAAGAGACCCAGTACTTC. It translates to CASSEFGTKQETQYF.